Listed below are T cell receptor beta chains from one sample, sequenced in a study of blood T cell repertoires in COVID-19. Clones were sequenced by immunoSEQ multiplex PCR, and TCRdb holds only the in-frame ones, with some missing. The data hold about 260,000 clones, with around 87% observed a single time. Material: peripheral blood. The origin of the receptors is a woman in her thirties or forties who had recovered from COVID-19. CDR3s leave out the opening cysteine and the closing phenylalanine or tryptophan.

TRBV27	TRBJ2-5	13	ASSWGGPSQETQY
TRBV27	TRBJ1-4	16	ASSFGLKGARYYEKLF
TRBV5-1	TRBJ1-2	11	ASTFGQGGGYT
TRBV27	TRBJ1-1	11	ASSWGGFAEAF
TRBV7-9	TRBJ1-5	14	ASSSSTGIHNQPQH
TRBV5-4	TRBJ1-1	14	ASSWRQGSRRPEAF
TRBV3-1/TRBV3-2	TRBJ2-5	12	ASSQDRDQETQY
TRBV19	TRBJ2-7	13	ASSTTGASTYEQY
TRBV4-3	TRBJ1-6	15	ASSQDGTPAGPSPLH
TRBV5-8	TRBJ2-5	13	ASSPGAAGRETQY
TRBV5-1	TRBJ2-2	14	ASSRQGALNTGELF
TRBV18	TRBJ1-1	13	ASSHNPTPYTEAF
TRBV30	TRBJ1-5	11	ACSTGPLGDQH
TRBV5-1	TRBJ2-3	13	ASSQRGTATDTQY
TRBV6-5	TRBJ1-2	12	ASSPRGGGYGYT
TRBV7-8	TRBJ2-1	15	ASSLQGLAGDYNEQF
TRBV11-2	TRBJ2-5	17	ASRPSPFTSGGYQETQY
TRBV5-1	TRBJ1-2	11	ASSLGAGYGYT
TRBV6-2/TRBV6-3	TRBJ1-1	11	ASSLTGYTEAF
TRBV5-1	TRBJ2-3	13	ASSFGTGVADTQY
TRBV3-1/TRBV3-2	TRBJ2-2	11	ASSQARSGELF
TRBV10-3	TRBJ2-7	13	AISEPGQGFNEQY
TRBV7-2	TRBJ2-1	11	ASSFARYNEQF
TRBV15	TRBJ1-4	13	ATSRGRQGNEKLF
TRBV5-4	TRBJ2-3	10	ASSPTADTQY
TRBV3-1/TRBV3-2	TRBJ2-2	11	ASSRRNTGELF
TRBV10-1	TRBJ2-1	14	ASSDFKGDNYNEQF
TRBV7-2	TRBJ2-3	14	ASSSHPGLPTDTQY
TRBV5-1	TRBJ2-5	10	ASSWSGETQY
TRBV21-1	TRBJ1-1	15	ASSKEMGTGSNTEAF
TRBV6-5	TRBJ1-1	11	ASRDRGETEAF
TRBV27	TRBJ2-1	14	ASSLLTSGDLDEQF
TRBV19	TRBJ1-2	10	ASSTRDRPTY
TRBV18	TRBJ2-7	12	ASSPGGSSYEQY
TRBV10-3	TRBJ1-6	11	AISRDRVSPLH
TRBV2	TRBJ1-2	12	ASKIASDRAGYT
TRBV27	TRBJ2-1	12	ASRKGGVNNEQF
TRBV6-2/TRBV6-3	TRBJ2-1	17	ASSYPPGTSGGYYNEQF
TRBV7-8	TRBJ2-2	11	APRLVSTGELF
TRBV11-2	TRBJ2-7	11	ASRQGGIDEQY
TRBV5-4	TRBJ2-3	14	ASSLPRGGGTDTQY
TRBV12-5	TRBJ1-2	14	ASGPSGTGANYGYT
TRBV9	TRBJ1-2	13	ASSVGGQSPYGYT
TRBV5-4	TRBJ1-6	13	ASSPGGQYNSPLH
TRBV18	TRBJ2-2	13	ASSPGTGNTGELF
TRBV7-9	TRBJ1-1	14	ASSRDRGSGNTEAF
TRBV5-1	TRBJ2-5	12	ASSLGGGGETQY
TRBV7-2	TRBJ2-1	12	ASTRGFSYNEQF
TRBV15	TRBJ2-7	15	ATSREGPGQSFYEQY
TRBV5-8	TRBJ2-1	14	ASSSLAGGSYNEQF
TRBV7-9	TRBJ1-2	10	ASSWGGRGYT
TRBV5-6	TRBJ2-7	13	ASSARGGVRDEQY
TRBV5-1	TRBJ1-2	11	ASSSDRVYGYT
TRBV7-2	TRBJ2-7	13	ASSLGQGTYYEQY
TRBV5-1	TRBJ2-2	13	ASSPGRENTGELF
TRBV7-9	TRBJ2-7	11	ASSLAAGREQY
TRBV6-5	TRBJ1-1	13	ASSYSIRGNTEAF
TRBV18	TRBJ1-3	13	ASSPTGEPGNTIY
TRBV2	TRBJ2-7	12	ASMPQGLAGEQY
TRBV30	TRBJ1-2	12	AWLRRGGDYGYT